This T cell receptor beta chain was sequenced during a study of PD-L1 blockade in urothelial cancer. Whole-study findings and limits: By 3 weeks, tumor-associated blood clones had expanded more in durable-benefit patients. Pretreatment TCR clonality in blood under the median foretold superior survival.

Germline assignment: CDR1 SNHLY and CDR2 FYNNEI. The V gene end was trimmed by 3 bases and the J gene end by 6 bases; junction bases not matched to a gene: 2. The CDR3 is made up of 13 amino acids. Sample time point: peripheral blood 6 weeks after treatment start. Patient sample counts ranged from 1 to 8, pretreatment and on-treatment. On this clone itself: Its antigen is not known.

Synthetic TCR analog templates were spiked into each PCR. TCRdb's copy holds only in-frame clones and misses some; the assay was immunoSEQ multiplex PCR. The table records around 21,000 clones, about 80% of them present only once. The chain uses TRBV2 and TRBJ1-5; 7 bases fit TRBD1. This receptor was obtained from a man aged 45-65 years with urothelial cancer. The specimen was PBMCs, collected around atezolizumab (anti-PD-L1) treatment. In DNA form, the CDR3 reads TGTGCCAGCAGTGAGAACAGGGGTCAGCCCCAGCATTTT. Translated, it gives CASSENRGQPQHF.